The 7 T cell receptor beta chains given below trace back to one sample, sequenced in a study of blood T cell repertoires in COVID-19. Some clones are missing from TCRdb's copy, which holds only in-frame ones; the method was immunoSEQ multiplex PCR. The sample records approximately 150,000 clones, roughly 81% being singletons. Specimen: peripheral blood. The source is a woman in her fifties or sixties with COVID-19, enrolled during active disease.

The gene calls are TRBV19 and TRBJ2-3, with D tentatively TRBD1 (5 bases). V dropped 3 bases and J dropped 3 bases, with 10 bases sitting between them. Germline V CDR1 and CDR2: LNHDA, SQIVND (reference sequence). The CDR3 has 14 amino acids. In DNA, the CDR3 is TGTGCCAGTAGTATGGCAGGGAAGACAGATACGCAGTATTTT. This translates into CASSMAGKTDTQYF.

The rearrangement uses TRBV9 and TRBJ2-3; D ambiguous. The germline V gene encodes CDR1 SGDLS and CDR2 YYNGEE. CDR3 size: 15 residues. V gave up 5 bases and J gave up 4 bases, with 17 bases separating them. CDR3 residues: CASRRSPLEADTQYF. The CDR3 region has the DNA TGTGCCAGCAGGAGATCCCCGCTAGAGGCAGATACGCAGTATTTT.

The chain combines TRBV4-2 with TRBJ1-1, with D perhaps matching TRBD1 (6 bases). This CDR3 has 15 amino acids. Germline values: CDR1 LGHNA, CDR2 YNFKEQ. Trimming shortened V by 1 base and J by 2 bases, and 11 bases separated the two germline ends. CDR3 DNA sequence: TGTGCCAGCAGCCAAGGGGACACAGGCAACACTGAAGCTTTCTTT. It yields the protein CASSQGDTGNTEAFF.

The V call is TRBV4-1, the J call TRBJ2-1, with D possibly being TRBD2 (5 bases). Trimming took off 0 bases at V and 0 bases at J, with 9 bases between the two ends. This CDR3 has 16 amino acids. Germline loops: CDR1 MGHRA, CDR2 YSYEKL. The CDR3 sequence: CASSQDRGSSYNEQFF. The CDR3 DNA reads TGCGCCAGCAGCCAAGATCGGGGTAGCTCCTACAATGAGCAGTTCTTC.

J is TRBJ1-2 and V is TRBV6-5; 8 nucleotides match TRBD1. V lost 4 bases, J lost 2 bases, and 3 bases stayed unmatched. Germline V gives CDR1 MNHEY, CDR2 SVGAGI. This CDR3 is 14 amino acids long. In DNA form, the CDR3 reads TGTGCCAGCAGTTTGACAGGGGAAAACTATGGCTACACCTTC. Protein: CASSLTGENYGYTF.

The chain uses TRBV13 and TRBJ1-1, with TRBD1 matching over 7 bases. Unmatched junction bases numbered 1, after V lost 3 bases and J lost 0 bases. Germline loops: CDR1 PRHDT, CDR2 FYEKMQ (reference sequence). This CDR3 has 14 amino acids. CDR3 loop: CASSLTGLNTEAFF. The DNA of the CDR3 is TGTGCCAGCAGCTTGACAGGGCTGAACACTGAAGCTTTCTTT.

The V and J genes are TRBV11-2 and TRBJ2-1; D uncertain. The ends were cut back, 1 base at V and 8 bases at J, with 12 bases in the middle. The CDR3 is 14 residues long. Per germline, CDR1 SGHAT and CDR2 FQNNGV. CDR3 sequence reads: CASSLASRRDEQFF. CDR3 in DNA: TGTGCCAGCAGCTTAGCGTCTAGACGAGATGAGCAGTTCTTC.